The 23 T cell receptor beta chains listed next were all sequenced from one sample in a study of cytotoxic CD8 clonotypes in ibrutinib-treated CLL. Sequenced by immunoSEQ multiplex PCR; TCRdb stores in-frame clones only, minus some. The sample holds approximately 140,000 clones, approximately 80% seen once. Sample: PBMCs, taken after 12 months of ibrutinib treatment. The receptors here all came from a human donor with chronic lymphocytic leukemia.

V usage is TRBV25-1 and J usage is TRBJ2-4; D gene uncertain. CDR1 and CDR2 from the germline V gene are MGHDK and SYGVNS. This CDR3 has 15 residues. The germline V and J ends were trimmed by 1 base and 5 bases, with 12 bases remaining between them. The CDR3, as DNA: TGTGCCAGCAGTGAATTCGGGTCAGAGCAAAACATTCAGTACTTC. Protein sequence: CASSEFGSEQNIQYF. The full variable domain, in which reference TRBV25-1 and TRBJ2-4 provide the parts outside the CDR3, is EADIYQTPRYLVIGTGKKITLECSQTMGHDKMYWYQQDPGMELHLIHYSYGVNSTEKGDLSSESTVSRIRTEHFPLTLESARPSHTSQYLCASSEFGSEQNIQYFGAGTRLSVL.

This clone has a handful of counts. The chain links TRBV6-5 to TRBJ1-1; no clear D. Trimming pared 3 bases from V and 3 bases from J, leaving 17 bases between. CDR1 and CDR2 from the germline V gene are MNHEY and SVGAGI. CDR3 size: 16 residues. The CDR3 DNA reads TGTGCCAGCAGTTATTCGTACCTCGGACGGGACACTGAAGCTTTCTTT. Its translation: CASSYSYLGRDTEAFF.

The genes are TRBV4-3 and TRBJ2-7; 9 nucleotides align to TRBD1. Unmatched junction bases numbered 3, after V lost 0 bases and J lost 3 bases. CDR1 is LGHNA and CDR2 is YSLEER in the germline V gene. This CDR3 contains 15 residues. In DNA, the CDR3 is TGCGCCAGCAGCCAAGATTGGGACAGGGTCTACGAGCAGTACTTC. Translated: CASSQDWDRVYEQYF.

This clone was counted a single time. The chain links TRBV12-5 to TRBJ2-3, with 14 bases fitting TRBD2. The germline V gene encodes CDR1 LGHNT and CDR2 FRNRAP. The V segment lost 2 bases and the J segment 6 bases; nucleotides outside the gene matches: 7. There are 17 residues in the CDR3. The CDR3 DNA is TGTGCTAGTGGTTTGAAGACTAGCGGGAGGGGATGGGATACGCAGTATTTT. Its translation: CASGLKTSGRGWDTQYF.

The table lists this clone with a count of one. The V call is TRBV5-6, the J call TRBJ2-1; 7 bases are shared with TRBD1. This CDR3 region has 18 residues. The V and J ends lost 4 bases and 8 bases, in that order; junction bases with no gene match: 21. Germline V CDR1 and CDR2: SGHDT, YYEEEE. CDR3 residues: CASSRDREHGRRNDEQFF. The CDR3 bases are TGTGCCAGCAGCCGCGACAGGGAGCATGGAAGGCGCAATGATGAGCAGTTCTTC. The variable domain in full, completed from reference TRBV5-6 and TRBJ2-1, reads DAGVTQSPTHLIKTRGQQVTLRCSPKSGHDTVSWYQQALGQGPQFIFQYYEEEERQRGNFPDRFSGHQFPNYSSELNVNALLLGDSALYLCASSRDREHGRRNDEQFFGPGTRLTVL.

This chain connects TRBV5-1 to TRBJ2-1; maybe TRBD2 (6 bases). Between the trimmed V and J ends, which lost 5 bases and 6 bases, there was a span of 18 bases. Looked up from germline, CDR1 is SGHRS and CDR2 is YFSETQ. The CDR3 covers 15 residues. The CDR3 spells CASSRDFTSFNEQFF. CDR3 nucleotide sequence: TGCGCCAGCAGTCGGGACTTTACCAGCTTCAATGAGCAGTTCTTC.

This chain uses TRBV6-5 with TRBJ1-4, with 7 bases fitting TRBD1. The CDR3 sequence is 14 residues long. CDR1 is MNHEY and CDR2 is SVGAGI in the germline V gene. V lost 6 bases and J lost 7; bases outside the gene matches: 8. CDR3 sequence reads: CASRMTGIGEKLFF. The CDR3 nucleotides are TGTGCCAGCAGAATGACAGGGATAGGTGAAAAACTGTTTTTT.

V usage is TRBV27 and J usage is TRBJ2-7; D is uncertain. The germline V and J ends were trimmed by 3 bases and 3 bases, with 9 bases remaining between them. The germline gives CDR1 MNHEY, CDR2 SMNVEV (reference sequence). This CDR3 is built from 13 residues. The CDR3 reads CASSFGRNYEQYF. CDR3 nucleotides: TGTGCCAGCAGTTTCGGACGGAACTACGAGCAGTACTTC.

Turning to this clone: This likely came from a read error, as a far larger clone is one base away. In nucleotides, the CDR3 is TGTGCCAGCAGCTTAGGTGTCCGAGCCTATTCACCCCTCCACTTC. Encoded protein: CASSLGVRAYSPLHF. The V and J genes are TRBV13 and TRBJ2-7; D not resolved. The germline V gene has CDR1 PRHDT and CDR2 FYEKMQ (reference sequence). This CDR3 region has 15 residues.

This clone has more than one count but fewer than ten. V and J are TRBV7-2 and TRBJ2-7, with 7 bases aligning to TRBD2. The length of the CDR3 is 13 residues. Germline lookup yields CDR1 SGHTA and CDR2 FQGNSA. V trimming: 0 bases; J trimming: 11 bases; junction bases outside the gene matches: 7. The CDR3 here is CASSLAREVGKYF. CDR3 DNA sequence: TGTGCCAGCAGCTTAGCCCGGGAGGTGGGAAAGTACTTC.

The V gene is TRBV27, the J gene TRBJ1-5; TRBD1 agrees at 8 bases. This CDR3 region has 13 residues. In germline, CDR1 is MNHEY, CDR2 SMNVEV (reference sequence). V gave up 5 bases and J gave up 7 bases; unmatched junction bases: 4. CDR3 nucleotides: TGTGCCAGCAGTACCGACAGGGGACAGCCCCAGCATTTT. It codes for CASSTDRGQPQHF.

The chain combines TRBV4-1 with TRBJ2-1; 7 positions match TRBD1. Germline CDR1 is MGHRA and CDR2 is YSYEKL. This CDR3 comprises 17 residues. The trim removed 0 bases at V and 3 bases at J, leaving 8 bases unmatched. The DNA for the CDR3 is TGCGCCAGCAGCCAAGATCGGTCGTCAGGGGGCTACAATGAGCAGTTCTTC. It translates to CASSQDRSSGGYNEQFF.

This clone was recorded a few times. This chain links TRBV10-3 with TRBJ1-4, with 9 bases matching TRBD1. Unmatched junction bases numbered 2, after V lost 7 bases and J lost 8 bases. CDR3 size: 12 residues. Germline V CDR1 and CDR2: ENHRY, SYGVKD. CDR3 sequence: CAIKGTGEKLFF. As DNA, the CDR3 is TGTGCCATCAAAGGGACAGGGGAAAAACTGTTTTTT.

This chain links TRBV7-9 with TRBJ1-2; weak D call: TRBD1 (6 bases). Trimming took 1 base from V and 5 from J, leaving 14 bases between them. Germline CDR1 SEHNR, CDR2 FQNEAQ (reference sequence). The CDR3 spans 15 residues. In nucleotides, the CDR3 is TGTGCCAGCAGCTTAGACTGGGGGCTAGGGTATGGCTACACCTTC. Amino acid sequence: CASSLDWGLGYGYTF.

V and J are TRBV28 and TRBJ2-1; the D gene could be TRBD1 or TRBD2 (5 bases each). Germline V gene sequence: CDR1 MDHEN, CDR2 SYDVKM. The CDR3 is 16 amino acids. Trimming removed 0 bases from V and 0 bases from J, with 9 bases in between. The CDR3 is CASSLWMGDSYNEQFF. As DNA, the CDR3 is TGTGCCAGCAGTTTATGGATGGGGGACTCCTACAATGAGCAGTTCTTC.

This clone was counted many times. J is TRBJ2-7 and V is TRBV19; weak D call: TRBD1 (6 bases). Germline loops: CDR1 LNHDA, CDR2 SQIVND (reference sequence). The CDR3 has 13 residues. V lost 5 bases, J lost 3 bases, and 11 bases lay in between. Here the CDR3 DNA reads TGTGCCAGTAGTCCCACAGGGTACTACGAGCAGTACTTC. Protein product: CASSPTGYYEQYF.

The chain recombines TRBV5-5 with TRBJ1-4; possibly TRBD1 for D (5 bases). Trimming stripped 5 bases from V and 4 bases from J, with 12 bases between. Germline V CDR1 and CDR2: SGHKS, YYEKEE (reference sequence). This CDR3 spans 14 amino acids. CDR3 sequence (DNA): TGTGCCAGCAGAACGGGGCCATATAATGAAAAACTGTTTTTT. The encoded protein is CASRTGPYNEKLFF.

This clone was seen repeatedly, ten times or more. The chain uses TRBV5-4 and TRBJ2-3; TRBD2 matches 10 bases. The germline V gene has CDR1 SGHNT and CDR2 YYREEE (reference sequence). The CDR3 totals 15 residues. Trimming cost V 1 base and J 4 bases; bases outside gene matches: 3. CDR3: CASSLRAGGADTQYF. The CDR3 DNA reads as TGTGCCAGCAGCTTGAGAGCGGGGGGGGCAGATACGCAGTATTTT.

This chain links TRBV27 with TRBJ2-7; D unclear. Deletions cut 0 bases from V and 5 bases from J, with 11 bases between. The V gene's germline CDR1 is MNHEY and CDR2 SMNVEV (reference sequence). The CDR3 loop spans 14 amino acids. CDR3 protein: CASSLSTAGHEQYF. In DNA, the CDR3 is TGTGCCAGCAGTTTATCGACGGCAGGCCACGAGCAGTACTTC.

The V gene is TRBV6-5, the J gene TRBJ2-7, with D perhaps TRBD1 or TRBD2 (5 bases each). The CDR3 extends over 14 amino acids. Germline CDR1 reads MNHEY; CDR2 reads SVGAGI. V was shortened by 5 bases and J by 0 bases, with 11 bases between the two germline ends. CDR3 sequence reads: CASSRDGSSYEQYF. CDR3 coding DNA: TGTGCCAGCAGTCGGGACGGTAGCTCCTACGAGCAGTACTTC.

This clone was observed a handful of times. The chain carries TRBV19 and TRBJ1-4, with D unclear. Germline loops: CDR1 LNHDA, CDR2 SQIVND (reference sequence). This CDR3 comprises 14 residues. V shed 5 bases and J shed 5 bases, with 12 bases lying between them. The CDR3: CASSPREVNEKLFF. The CDR3 region has the DNA TGTGCCAGTAGTCCTCGGGAGGTAAATGAAAAACTGTTTTTT.

The rearrangement joins TRBV6-1 to TRBJ2-3, with 7 bases aligning to TRBD2. The CDR3 sequence is 14 residues long. Per the germline V gene, CDR1 is MNHNS and CDR2 is SASEGT. V dropped 2 bases and J dropped 6; count of bases not matched to a gene: 5. This chain's CDR3 is CASSEQGGYDTQYF. The DNA for the CDR3 is TGTGCCAGCAGTGAACAGGGAGGGTACGATACGCAGTATTTT.

V is TRBV5-4 and J is TRBJ1-1; possible D gene TRBD1, 5 bases. Germline CDR1 SGHNT, CDR2 YYREEE (reference sequence). V was cut by 4 bases and J by 2 bases, with 15 bases left in between. This CDR3 comprises 15 residues. In nucleotides, the CDR3 is TGTGCCAGCAGCCCTAAGACAGCGCCAAACACTGAAGCTTTCTTT. This translates into CASSPKTAPNTEAFF.